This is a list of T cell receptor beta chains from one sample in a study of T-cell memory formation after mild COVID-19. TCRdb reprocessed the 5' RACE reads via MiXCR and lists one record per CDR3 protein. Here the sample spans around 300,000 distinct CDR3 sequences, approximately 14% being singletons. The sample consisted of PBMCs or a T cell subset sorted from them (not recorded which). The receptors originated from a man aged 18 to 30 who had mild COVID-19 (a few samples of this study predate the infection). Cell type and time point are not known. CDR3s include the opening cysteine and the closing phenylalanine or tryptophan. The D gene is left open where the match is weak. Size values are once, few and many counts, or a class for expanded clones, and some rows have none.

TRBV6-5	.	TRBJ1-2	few	CASSYHPRTNYGYTF	TGTGCCAGCAGTTACCACCCCAGGACTAACTATGGCTACACCTTC
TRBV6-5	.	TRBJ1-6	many	CASSYAFSQGQNSPLHF	TGTGCCAGCAGTTACGCCTTTTCTCAGGGGCAAAATTCACCCCTCCACTTT
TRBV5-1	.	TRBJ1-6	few	CASSLDSGAYNSPLHF	TGCGCCAGCAGCTTGGATTCAGGGGCCTATAATTCACCCCTCCACTTT
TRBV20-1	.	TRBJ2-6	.	CSAAGANVLTF	TGCAGTGCGGCAGGGGCCAACGTCCTGACTTTC
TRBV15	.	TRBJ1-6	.	CATSSNRAYNSPLHF	TGTGCCACCAGTTCGAACAGGGCCTATAATTCACCCCTCCACTTT
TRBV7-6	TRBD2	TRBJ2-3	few	CASSASGDTQYF	TGTGCCAGCAGCGCTAGCGGGGATACGCAGTATTTT
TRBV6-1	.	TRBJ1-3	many	CASSEGHLGTGNTIYF	TGTGCCAGCAGTGAAGGGCATCTCGGGACTGGAAACACCATATATTTT
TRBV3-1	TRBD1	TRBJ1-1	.	CASSLGQGGAFF	TGTGCCAGCAGCCTTGGACAGGGAGGAGCTTTCTTT
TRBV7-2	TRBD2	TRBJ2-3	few	CASSLAPTSGGSADTQYF	TGTGCCAGCAGCTTAGCCCCAACTAGCGGGGGAAGCGCAGATACGCAGTATTTT
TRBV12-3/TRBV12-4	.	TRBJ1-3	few	CASSLARSVNTIYF	TGTGCCAGCAGTTTAGCGCGGTCTGTAAACACCATATATTTT
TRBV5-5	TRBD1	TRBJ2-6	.	CASSLTGTGGSGANVLTF	TGTGCCAGCAGCTTGACCGGGACAGGGGGCTCCGGGGCCAACGTCCTGACTTTC
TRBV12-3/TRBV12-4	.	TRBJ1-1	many	CASSFRLERNEAFF	TGTGCCAGCAGTTTTCGTCTCGAGCGTAATGAAGCTTTCTTT
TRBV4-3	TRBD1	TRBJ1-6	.	CASSQRQGDSPLHF	TGCGCCAGCAGCCAAAGACAGGGGGATTCACCCCTCCACTTT
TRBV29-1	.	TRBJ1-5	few	CSVGADNQPQHF	TGCAGCGTTGGGGCCGACAATCAGCCCCAGCATTTT
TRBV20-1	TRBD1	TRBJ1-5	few	CSARRGQGIPSNQPQHF	TGCAGTGCTAGACGGGGACAGGGGATCCCTAGCAATCAGCCCCAGCATTTT
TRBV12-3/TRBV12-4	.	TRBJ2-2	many	CASSTGFGTGELFF	TGTGCCAGCAGTACAGGGTTCGGCACCGGGGAGCTGTTTTTT
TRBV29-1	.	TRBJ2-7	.	CSVLRWGYDYEQYF	TGCAGCGTCCTCCGGTGGGGGTATGACTACGAGCAGTACTTC
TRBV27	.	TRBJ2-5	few	CASSLTRTGGETQYF	TGTGCCAGCAGTTTAACTCGGACAGGAGGGGAGACCCAGTACTTC
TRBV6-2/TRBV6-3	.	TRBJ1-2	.	CASSQPPWKGYGYTF	TGTGCCAGCAGTCAGCCCCCCTGGAAGGGCTATGGCTACACCTTC
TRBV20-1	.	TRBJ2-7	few	CSARHPGQSTPYEQYF	TGCAGTGCTCGTCATCCGGGGCAGTCGACCCCCTACGAGCAGTACTTC
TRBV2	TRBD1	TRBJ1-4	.	CASSQGARNEKLFF	TGTGCCAGCAGCCAGGGGGCCAGGAATGAAAAACTGTTTTTT
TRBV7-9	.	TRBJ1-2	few	CASSFVQGAYTF	TGTGCCAGCAGCTTCGTACAGGGAGCCTACACCTTC
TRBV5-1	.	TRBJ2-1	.	CASSGLEAEQLF	TGCGCCAGCTCTGGACTGGAAGCCGAGCAGTTATTC
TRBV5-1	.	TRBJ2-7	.	CASSRGTRGSDEQYF	TGCGCCAGCAGCCGTGGGACTCGAGGTTCCGACGAGCAGTACTTC
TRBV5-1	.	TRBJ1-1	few	CASSFGRSMNTEAFF	TGCGCCAGCAGCTTTGGGAGGTCCATGAACACTGAAGCTTTCTTT
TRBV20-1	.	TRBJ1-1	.	CSAREFGGTPEAFF	TGCAGTGCTAGAGAGTTCGGGGGAACACCTGAAGCTTTCTTT
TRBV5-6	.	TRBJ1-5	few	CASSFYPGSVGQPQHF	TGTGCCAGCAGCTTCTACCCGGGGTCCGTGGGTCAGCCCCAGCATTTT
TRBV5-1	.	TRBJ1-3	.	CASSSGQILSGNTIYF	TGCGCCAGCAGCTCAGGACAGATTCTCTCTGGAAACACCATATATTTT
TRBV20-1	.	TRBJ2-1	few	CSASSGHDQFSSYNEQFF	TGCAGTGCTAGTTCGGGACATGATCAATTTAGCTCCTACAATGAGCAGTTCTTC
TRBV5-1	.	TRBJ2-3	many	CASSPGNPGTDTQYF	TGCGCCAGCAGCCCGGGCAACCCCGGGACAGATACGCAGTATTTT
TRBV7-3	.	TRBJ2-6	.	CASSLSGNRYSGANVLTF	TGTGCCAGCAGCTTAAGTGGCAATCGTTACTCTGGGGCCAACGTCCTGACTTTC
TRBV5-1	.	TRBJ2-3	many	CASSLAAPPGDTQYF	TGCGCCAGCAGCTTGGCCGCCCCCCCGGGAGATACGCAGTATTTT
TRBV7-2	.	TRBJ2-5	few	CASSPQGHQETQYF	TGTGCCAGCAGTCCCCAGGGCCACCAAGAGACCCAGTACTTC
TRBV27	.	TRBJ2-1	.	CASSSNGIRGATYNEQFF	TGTGCCAGCAGTTCGAATGGAATTCGCGGGGCGACCTACAATGAGCAGTTCTTC
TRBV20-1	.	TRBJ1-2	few	CSASLPEGYGYTF	TGCAGTGCTAGCTTACCGGAGGGGTATGGCTACACCTTC
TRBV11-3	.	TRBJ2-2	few	CASSSRALNTGELFF	TGTGCCAGCAGCTCTAGAGCACTTAACACCGGGGAGCTGTTTTTT
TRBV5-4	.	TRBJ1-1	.	CASSSGGGADTEAFF	TGTGCCAGCAGCTCGGGTGGGGGCGCGGACACTGAAGCTTTCTTT
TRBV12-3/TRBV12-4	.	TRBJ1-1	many	CASSSGTPNTEAFF	TGTGCCAGCAGTTCCGGGACACCGAACACTGAAGCTTTCTTT
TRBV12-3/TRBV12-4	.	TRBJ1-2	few	CASSPGLTVGYTF	TGTGCCAGCAGCCCGGGCCTAACCGTTGGCTACACCTTC
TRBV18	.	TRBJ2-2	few	CASSPSGVGDANTGELFF	TGTGCCAGCTCACCCTCTGGAGTGGGGGATGCGAACACCGGGGAGCTGTTTTTT
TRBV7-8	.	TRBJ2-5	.	CASGQYQETQYF	TGTGCCAGTGGACAGTACCAAGAGACCCAGTACTTC
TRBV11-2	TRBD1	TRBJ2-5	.	CASRRTGGASQETQYF	TGTGCCAGCAGACGTACAGGGGGCGCCTCCCAAGAGACCCAGTACTTC
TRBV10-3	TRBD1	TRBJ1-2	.	CAISESEDRHNYGYTF	TGTGCCATCAGTGAGTCCGAGGACAGGCATAACTATGGCTACACCTTC
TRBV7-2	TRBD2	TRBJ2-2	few	CASSVAGANTGELFF	TGTGCCAGCAGCGTAGCGGGGGCGAACACCGGGGAGCTGTTTTTT
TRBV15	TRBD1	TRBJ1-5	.	CATSRDNRGGNQPQHF	TGTGCCACCAGCAGAGATAACAGGGGCGGGAATCAGCCCCAGCATTTT
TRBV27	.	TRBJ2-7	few	CASSFSGTLRVEQYF	TGTGCCAGCAGTTTCTCCGGGACCCTCCGGGTGGAGCAGTACTTC
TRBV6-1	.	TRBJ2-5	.	CASSRPRLRLETQYF	TGTGCCAGCAGTAGACCGCGCCTACGCTTAGAGACCCAGTACTTC